The 22 T cell receptor beta chains listed next were all sequenced from one sample in a study of shared clonotypes between healthy human individuals. Assay used: immunoSEQ multiplex PCR; TCRdb lists only in-frame clones, some missing. The table records roughly 2 million clones, roughly 95% of them present only once. The sample taken for sequencing was naive CD4+ T cells sorted from blood. Subset reported: CD45RA+ positively selected. The receptors here all came from a man in his late teens or twenties in good health.

CDR3 sequence reads: CASTRGGSAGESHEQYF. For the CDR3, the DNA is TGTGCCAGCACCCGGGGGGGCTCCGCGGGAGAATCCCACGAGCAGTACTTC. The chain couples TRBV5-4 to TRBJ2-7; TRBD2 aligns across 8 bases. V was clipped by 6 bases and J by 5 bases; unmatched bases: 19. The CDR3 has 17 residues. Germline CDR1 reads SGHNT; CDR2 reads YYREEE (reference sequence).

This clone has a handful of counts. This sequence joins TRBV5-1 and TRBJ2-7, with D perhaps matching TRBD1 or TRBD2 (7 bases each). V lost 4 bases and J lost 7, with 18 bases in between. The CDR3 is 14 residues long. Looked up from germline, CDR1 is SGHRS and CDR2 is YFSETQ. The CDR3 is CASSQPPGGGEQYF. The DNA for the CDR3 is TGCGCCAGCAGCCAGCCACCAGGGGGAGGGGAGCAGTACTTC. Complete variable domain (other parts from reference TRBV5-1 and TRBJ2-7): KAGVTQTPRYLIKTRGQQVTLSCSPISGHRSVSWYQQTPGQGLQFLFEYFSETQRNKGNFPGRFSGRQFSNSRSEMNVSTLELGDSALYLCASSQPPGGGEQYFGPGTRLTVT.

The V call is TRBV30, the J call TRBJ1-5; D is ambiguous. V lost 5 bases to trimming and J lost 9 bases, with 5 bases between them. Germline CDR1 GTSNPN, CDR2 SVGIG (reference sequence). CDR3 size: 9 residues. The CDR3 DNA sequence: TGTGCCTGGGGTACGCCCCAGCATTTT. Encoded protein: CAWGTPQHF.

The CDR3 sequence is CASSLALPAGEIDTGELFF. CDR3 DNA: TGCGCCAGCAGCTTAGCCCTCCCAGCGGGAGAGATCGACACCGGGGAGCTGTTTTTT. The chain has TRBV5-1 and TRBJ2-2; TRBD2 matches 8 bases. The CDR3 is 19 amino acids. V trimming: 2 bases; J trimming: 3 bases; junction bases outside the gene matches: 15. The germline gives CDR1 SGHRS, CDR2 YFSETQ.

This clone was detected once. This rearrangement joins TRBV5-1 to TRBJ1-3, with 7 bases aligning to TRBD1. CDR1 and CDR2 (germline): SGHRS, YFSETQ. J gave up 4 bases and V 0 bases, and 4 bases lay outside the gene matches. The CDR3 consists of 15 residues. For the CDR3, the DNA is TGCGCCAGCAGCTTGGCGGGGACAGACGGAAACACCATATATTTT. Its translation: CASSLAGTDGNTIYF. The full variable domain, in which reference TRBV5-1 and TRBJ1-3 provide the parts outside the CDR3, is KAGVTQTPRYLIKTRGQQVTLSCSPISGHRSVSWYQQTPGQGLQFLFEYFSETQRNKGNFPGRFSGRQFSNSRSEMNVSTLELGDSALYLCASSLAGTDGNTIYFGEGSWLTVV.

The V call is TRBV29-1, the J call TRBJ2-7; 14 bases match TRBD2. CDR1 is SQVTM and CDR2 is ANQGSEA in the germline V gene. This CDR3 comprises 15 residues. Unmatched junction bases numbered 11, after V lost 7 bases and J lost 6 bases. CDR3 DNA: TGCAGCGGTTCGGGACTAGCGGGAGTCTCCAGCGAGCAGTACTTC. Its translation: CSGSGLAGVSSEQYF.

The V gene is TRBV11-2, the J gene TRBJ2-1, with D possibly called TRBD1 or TRBD2 (6 bases each). The V gene lost 3 bases and the J gene lost 5 bases, with 23 bases spanning the gap. The CDR3 loop spans 18 amino acids. Germline CDR1 SGHAT, CDR2 FQNNGV. The CDR3 nucleotides are TGTGCCAGCAGCTTTCCTACAGGCAATCGGGGGCACAACAATGAGCAGTTCTTC. As protein: CASSFPTGNRGHNNEQFF.

V usage is TRBV2 and J usage is TRBJ1-4; D is unclear. This CDR3 contains 10 residues. Germline lookup yields CDR1 SNHLY and CDR2 FYNNEI. The ends were cut back, 8 bases at V and 8 bases at J, with 6 bases in the middle. CDR3 nucleotides: TGTGCCAGCGGGAGGGAAAAACTGTTTTTT. Translating it yields CASGREKLFF. The variable domain in full, completed from reference TRBV2 and TRBJ1-4, reads EPEVTQTPSHQVTQMGQEVILRCVPISNHLYFYWYRQILGQKVEFLVSFYNNEISEKSEIFDDQFSVERPDGSNFTLKIRSTKLEDSAMYFCASGREKLFFGSGTQLSVL.

This clone was found once. The genes are TRBV6-1 and TRBJ2-7, with D perhaps being TRBD1 or TRBD2 (5 bases each). With 4 bases removed from V and 2 bases from J, the gap between germline ends came to 12 bases. CDR1 and CDR2 from the germline V gene are MNHNS and SASEGT. The CDR3 length is 14 residues. CDR3 residues: CASSVRDGAYEQYF. The CDR3 DNA sequence: TGTGCCAGCAGTGTCCGGGACGGTGCCTACGAGCAGTACTTC.

The chain links TRBV6-1 to TRBJ2-3; D is uncertain. V was clipped by 5 bases and J by 5 bases, with 11 bases between them. CDR1 MNHNS and CDR2 SASEGT come from the germline V gene. CDR3 length: 13 amino acids. The CDR3 reads CASSRKRGDTQYF. CDR3 nucleotide sequence: TGTGCCAGCAGTCGAAAAAGAGGAGATACGCAGTATTTT.

The CDR3 is CASRTGRVNTDTQYF. CDR3 DNA: TGTGCCAGCAGGACAGGGAGAGTAAACACAGATACGCAGTATTTT. This sequence joins TRBV6-1 and TRBJ2-3, with 7 positions matching TRBD1. Germline V gene lookup returns CDR1 MNHNS and CDR2 SASEGT. The V and J ends lost 6 bases and 2 bases, in that order; junction bases with no gene match: 8. CDR3 length equals 15 residues.

To note about this clone: Different DNA sequences within this sample yield the same CDR3. This chain uses TRBV2 with TRBJ1-2; 8 bases align to TRBD1. The CDR3 length is 13 residues. The germline V gene encodes CDR1 SNHLY and CDR2 FYNNEI. J gave up 5 bases and V 5 bases, and 4 bases lay outside the gene matches. CDR3 sequence (DNA): TGTGCCAGCAGTCTCGACAGGGGTTATGGCTACACCTTC. Translation gives CASSLDRGYGYTF.

This rearrangement joins TRBV7-2 to TRBJ2-2; D possibly corresponds to TRBD2 (5 bases). Germline-derived CDR1 and CDR2 are SGHTA and FQGNSA. CDR3 length: 15 residues. V was cut by 3 bases and J by 6 bases, with 14 bases left in between. CDR3 sequence (DNA): TGTGCCAGCAGCTTCGGGGTGGGGATGGCCGGGGAGCTGTTTTTT. Translation: CASSFGVGMAGELFF. Supplemented by reference TRBV7-2 and TRBJ2-2, the full variable domain reads GAGVSQSPSNKVTEKGKDVELRCDPISGHTALYWYRQSLGQGLEFLIYFQGNSAPDKSGLPSDRFSAERTGGSVSTLTIQRTQQEDSAVYLCASSFGVGMAGELFFGEGSRLTVL.

This clone has a single count. This chain connects TRBV4-1 to TRBJ2-7; 7 nucleotides align to TRBD1. CDR3 size: 14 residues. The J segment lost 3 bases and the V segment lost 8 bases, leaving 10 bases of the junction unmatched. The germline V gene encodes CDR1 MGHRA and CDR2 YSYEKL. The CDR3 reads CASSTPGQRYEQYF. In DNA form, the CDR3 reads TGCGCCAGCTCAACTCCGGGACAGCGCTACGAGCAGTACTTC.

With respect to this clone: This CDR3 is also generated by other DNA sequences in the sample. The chain couples TRBV30 to TRBJ2-3; 7 bases match TRBD1. Trimming cost V 4 bases and J 4 bases; bases outside gene matches: 5. The CDR3 contains 13 residues. Germline V CDR1 and CDR2: GTSNPN, SVGIG (reference sequence). For the CDR3, the DNA is TGTGCCTGGAAATCAGGGGGTCCAGATACGCAGTATTTT. Its protein product is CAWKSGGPDTQYF.

This chain connects TRBV15 to TRBJ2-1; 8 nucleotides agree with TRBD1. The CDR3 runs 17 residues. J gave up 4 bases and V 3 bases, and 11 bases lay outside the gene matches. Looked up from germline, CDR1 is LNHNV and CDR2 is YYDKDF (reference sequence). The CDR3, as DNA: TGTGCCACCAGCAGGGAACCGGGACAGGAGGTTTACAATGAGCAGTTCTTC. Its protein product is CATSREPGQEVYNEQFF.

A note on this clone: Other DNA sequences of this sample code for an identical CDR3. The chain uses TRBV7-2 and TRBJ2-1, with a weak D call TRBD1 (5 bases). This CDR3 has 14 amino acids. V was clipped by 1 base and J by 3 bases, with 7 bases between them. Germline V gene sequence: CDR1 SGHTA, CDR2 FQGNSA. The CDR3 sequence is CASSLGTGYNEQFF. Written as DNA, the CDR3 is TGTGCCAGCAGCTTAGGTACAGGCTACAATGAGCAGTTCTTC.

This chain joins TRBV6-5 and TRBJ1-3, with D tentatively TRBD1 (5 bases). Germline CDR1 reads MNHEY; CDR2 reads SVGAGI. V lost 5 bases and J lost 0, with 8 bases in between. The length of the CDR3 is 14 residues. The CDR3: CASSRGISGNTIYF. In nucleotides, the CDR3 is TGTGCCAGCAGTAGGGGAATCTCTGGAAACACCATATATTTT.

V is TRBV5-5 and J is TRBJ1-3, with unresolved D. V shed 10 bases and J shed 0 bases, with 26 bases lying between them. There are 18 residues in the CDR3. From germline, CDR1 is SGHKS and CDR2 YYEKEE (reference sequence). CDR3: CAPSVLLLLWPSGNTIYF. CDR3 DNA: TGTGCCCCGAGCGTGCTCTTATTGCTCTGGCCCTCTGGAAACACCATATATTTT. The full variable domain, completed using reference TRBV5-5 and TRBJ1-3, is DAGVTQSPTHLIKTRGQQVTLRCSPISGHKSVSWYQQVLGQGPQFIFQYYEKEERGRGNFPDRFSARQFPNYSSELNVNALLLGDSALYLCAPSVLLLLWPSGNTIYFGEGSWLTVV.

The genes are TRBV5-1 and TRBJ2-2; no clear D gene. V was clipped by 1 base and J by 7 bases, with 8 bases between them. The germline V gene encodes CDR1 SGHRS and CDR2 YFSETQ. The CDR3 has 13 residues. CDR3 sequence reads: CASSLSGIGELFF. The CDR3 region has the DNA TGCGCCAGCAGCTTGTCTGGGATCGGGGAGCTGTTTTTT.

This rearrangement joins TRBV25-1 to TRBJ1-6; TRBD1 agrees at 8 bases. The CDR3 runs 15 residues. Germline V gives CDR1 MGHDK, CDR2 SYGVNS. V lost 2 bases, J lost 8 bases, and 5 bases stayed unmatched. The CDR3 DNA follows: TGTGCCAGCAGTGAAAGGGACAGGAAGCATTCACCCCTCCACTTT. Translating it yields CASSERDRKHSPLHF.

The CDR3, as DNA: TGTGCCAGCACATCTGCGGGGGGCGACACCGGGGAGCTGTTTTTT. Its protein product is CASTSAGGDTGELFF. This chain connects TRBV28 to TRBJ2-2; 8 bases match TRBD2. The CDR3 spans 15 residues. CDR1 and CDR2 from the germline V gene are MDHEN and SYDVKM. V trimming: 7 bases; J trimming: 3 bases; junction bases outside the gene matches: 7.